This TCR beta chain was profiled in a study of regulatory T cells in long-lasting Graves disease. The sample holds many counts of this clonotype. Sample time point: persistent/refractory GD, antithyroid drugs over 5 years with positive TRAb. The TCR library used RNA extracted from PBMCs. In germline, CDR1 is MDHEN, CDR2 SYDVKM. CDR3 length: 17 residues. The V gene lost 4 bases and the J gene lost 6 bases, with 25 bases spanning the gap. HTBI primers from iRepertoire and Arm-PCR of CDR3 regions yielded the TCR beta libraries. MiXCR was run by TCRdb on the multiplex PCR reads, yielding one entry per CDR3 protein. The profile shows 400,000 to 600,000 distinct CDR3 sequences, 20% to 25% of them singletons.

This sample comprised peripheral blood mononuclear cells (PBMCs), obtained when the disease was refractory, from a patient treated with antithyroid drugs. The TCR sequence derives from a female donor with Graves disease. The genes are TRBV28 and TRBJ2-7; weak D call: TRBD2 (7 bases). The CDR3 bases are TGTGCCAGCAGTTCCCCCCCTGCCAGCGGGACATGGGGCGAGCAGTACTTC. This gives the protein CASSSPPASGTWGEQYF.